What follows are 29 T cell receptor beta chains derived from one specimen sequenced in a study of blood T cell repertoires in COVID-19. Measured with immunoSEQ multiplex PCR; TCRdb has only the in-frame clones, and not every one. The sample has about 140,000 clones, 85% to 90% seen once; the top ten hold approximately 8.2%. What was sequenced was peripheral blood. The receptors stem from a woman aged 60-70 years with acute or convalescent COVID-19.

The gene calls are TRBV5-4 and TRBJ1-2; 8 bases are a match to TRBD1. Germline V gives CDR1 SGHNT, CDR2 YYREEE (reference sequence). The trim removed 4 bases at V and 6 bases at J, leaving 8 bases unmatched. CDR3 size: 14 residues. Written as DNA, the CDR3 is TGTGCCAGCAGCGCAGGACAGGGCGACGATGGCTACACCTTC. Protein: CASSAGQGDDGYTF. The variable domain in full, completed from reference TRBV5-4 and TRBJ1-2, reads ETGVTQSPTHLIKTRGQQVTLRCSSQSGHNTVSWYQQALGQGPQFIFQYYREEENGRGNFPPRFSGLQFPNYSSELNVNALELDDSALYLCASSAGQGDDGYTFGSGTRLTVV.

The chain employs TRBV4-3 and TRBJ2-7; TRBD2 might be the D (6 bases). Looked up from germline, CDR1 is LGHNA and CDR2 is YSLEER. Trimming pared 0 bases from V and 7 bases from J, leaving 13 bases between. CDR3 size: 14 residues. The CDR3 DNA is TGCGCCAGCAGCCAAGACAGGGAGGCTGGGGAGCAGTACTTC. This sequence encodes CASSQDREAGEQYF.

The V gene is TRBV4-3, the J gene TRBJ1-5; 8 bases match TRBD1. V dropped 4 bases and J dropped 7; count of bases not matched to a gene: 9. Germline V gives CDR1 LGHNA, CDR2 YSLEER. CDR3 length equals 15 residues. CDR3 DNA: TGCGCCAGCAGCCTAGCAGGGGGCTCAGGGCAGCCCCAGCATTTT. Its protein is CASSLAGGSGQPQHF.

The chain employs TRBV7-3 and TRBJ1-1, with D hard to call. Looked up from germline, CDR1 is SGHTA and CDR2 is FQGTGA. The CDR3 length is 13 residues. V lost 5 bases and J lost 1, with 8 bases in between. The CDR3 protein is CASSQSWNTEAFF. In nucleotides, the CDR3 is TGTGCCAGCAGCCAGTCCTGGAACACTGAAGCTTTCTTT.

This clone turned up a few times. In DNA, the CDR3 is TGTGCCAGTAGTAGGGAGGAACAAGAGACCCAGTACTTC. Its protein is CASSREEQETQYF. The chain is built from TRBV19 and TRBJ2-5; tentatively, D is TRBD2 (6 bases). Trimming removed 4 bases from V and 2 bases from J, with 8 bases in between. The CDR3 is made up of 13 amino acids. CDR1 LNHDA and CDR2 SQIVND come from the germline V gene (reference sequence).

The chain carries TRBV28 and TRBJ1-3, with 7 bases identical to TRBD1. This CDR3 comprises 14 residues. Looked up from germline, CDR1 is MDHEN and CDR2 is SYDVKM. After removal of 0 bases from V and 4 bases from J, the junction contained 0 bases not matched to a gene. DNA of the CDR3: TGTGCCAGCAGTTTATGGACAGGGGGAAACACCATATATTTT. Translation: CASSLWTGGNTIYF.

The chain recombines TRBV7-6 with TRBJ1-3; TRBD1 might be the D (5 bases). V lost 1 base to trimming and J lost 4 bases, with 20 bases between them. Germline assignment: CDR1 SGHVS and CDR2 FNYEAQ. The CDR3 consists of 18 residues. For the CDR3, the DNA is TGTGCCAGCAGCTTAGAATCACCTAGGGGAATGAGAGGAAACACCATATATTTT. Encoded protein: CASSLESPRGMRGNTIYF.

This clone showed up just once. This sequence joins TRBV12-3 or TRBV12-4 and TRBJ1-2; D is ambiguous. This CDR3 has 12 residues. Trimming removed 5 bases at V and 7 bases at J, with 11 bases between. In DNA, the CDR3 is TGTGCCAGCAGTCAGCCGGGATTTGGCTACACCTTC. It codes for CASSQPGFGYTF.

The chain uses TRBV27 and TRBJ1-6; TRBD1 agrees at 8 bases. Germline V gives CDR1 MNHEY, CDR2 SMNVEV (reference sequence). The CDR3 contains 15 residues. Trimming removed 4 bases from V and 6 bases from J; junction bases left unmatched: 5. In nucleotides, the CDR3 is TGTGCCAGCAGTTCCAGGGGGCTAAGTAATTCACCCCTCCACTTT. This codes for CASSSRGLSNSPLHF.

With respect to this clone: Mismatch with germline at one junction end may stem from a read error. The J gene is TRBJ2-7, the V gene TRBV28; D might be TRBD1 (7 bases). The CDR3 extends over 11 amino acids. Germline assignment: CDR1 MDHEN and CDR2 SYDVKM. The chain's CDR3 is CASSSPRGVGF. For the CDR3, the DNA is TGTGCCAGCAGTTCCCCCAGGGGGGTAGGGTTC.

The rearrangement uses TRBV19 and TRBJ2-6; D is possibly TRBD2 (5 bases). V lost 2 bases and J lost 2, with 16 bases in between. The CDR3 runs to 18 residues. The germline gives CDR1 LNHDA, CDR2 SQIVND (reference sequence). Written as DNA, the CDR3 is TGTGCCAGTAGTATATCTGGCGAGGGTAAGGCTGGGGCCAACGTCCTGACTTTC. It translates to CASSISGEGKAGANVLTF.

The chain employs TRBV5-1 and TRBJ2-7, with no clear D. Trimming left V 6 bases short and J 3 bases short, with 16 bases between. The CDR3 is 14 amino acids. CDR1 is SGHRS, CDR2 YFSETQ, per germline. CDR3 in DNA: TGCGCCAGCAATCCTAGTCTTCCAAGCTACGAGCAGTACTTC. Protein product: CASNPSLPSYEQYF. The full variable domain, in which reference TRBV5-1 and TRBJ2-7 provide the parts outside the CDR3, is KAGVTQTPRYLIKTRGQQVTLSCSPISGHRSVSWYQQTPGQGLQFLFEYFSETQRNKGNFPGRFSGRQFSNSRSEMNVSTLELGDSALYLCASNPSLPSYEQYFGPGTRLTVT.

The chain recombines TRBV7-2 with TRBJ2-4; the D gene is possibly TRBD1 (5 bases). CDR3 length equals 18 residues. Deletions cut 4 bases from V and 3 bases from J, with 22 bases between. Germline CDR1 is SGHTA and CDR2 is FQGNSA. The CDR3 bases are TGTGCCAGCAGCTCCTCCCCTTACCGCAGGGCTGGCAAAAACATTCAGTACTTC. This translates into CASSSSPYRRAGKNIQYF. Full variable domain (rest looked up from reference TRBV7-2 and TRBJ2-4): GAGVSQSPSNKVTEKGKDVELRCDPISGHTALYWYRQSLGQGLEFLIYFQGNSAPDKSGLPSDRFSAERTGGSVSTLTIQRTQQEDSAVYLCASSSSPYRRAGKNIQYFGAGTRLSVL.

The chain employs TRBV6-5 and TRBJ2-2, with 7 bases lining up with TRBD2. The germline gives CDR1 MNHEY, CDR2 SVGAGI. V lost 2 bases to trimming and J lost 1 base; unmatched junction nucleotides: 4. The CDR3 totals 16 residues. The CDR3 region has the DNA TGTGCCAGCAGTTACAGGTCTAGCGGGAACACCGGGGAGCTGTTTTTT. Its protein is CASSYRSSGNTGELFF.

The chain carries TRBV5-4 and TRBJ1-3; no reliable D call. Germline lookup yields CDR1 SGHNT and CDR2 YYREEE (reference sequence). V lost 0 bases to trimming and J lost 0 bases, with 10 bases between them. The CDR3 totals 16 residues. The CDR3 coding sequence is TGTGCCAGCAGCTTGGCCGGAAGGAGCTCTGGAAACACCATATATTTT. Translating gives CASSLAGRSSGNTIYF.

This CDR3 is CASSFSLQGTGNTIYF. The CDR3 DNA reads as TGTGCCAGCAGCTTTTCCCTACAGGGAACTGGAAACACCATATATTTT. V gene TRBV11-3 combines with J gene TRBJ1-3; TRBD1 might be the D (6 bases). Trimming shortened V by 3 bases and J by 2 bases, and 14 bases separated the two germline ends. The CDR3 has 16 amino acids. The germline CDR1 and CDR2 sequences are SGHNT and YENEEA.

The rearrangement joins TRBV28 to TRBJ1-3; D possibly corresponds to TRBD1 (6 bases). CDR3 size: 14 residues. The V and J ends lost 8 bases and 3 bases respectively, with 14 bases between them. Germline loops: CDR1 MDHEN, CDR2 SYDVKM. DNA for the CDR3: TGTGCCAGCGGGACCGGACAGCATGGAAACACCATATATTTT. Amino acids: CASGTGQHGNTIYF.

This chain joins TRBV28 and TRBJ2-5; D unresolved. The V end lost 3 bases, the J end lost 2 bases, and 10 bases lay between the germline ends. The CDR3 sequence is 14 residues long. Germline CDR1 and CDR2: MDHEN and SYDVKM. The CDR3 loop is CASSFLQTQETQYF. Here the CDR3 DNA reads TGTGCCAGCAGTTTTCTTCAGACTCAAGAGACCCAGTACTTC.

The CDR3 sequence: CASSAGRGGNTIYF. CDR3 nucleotide sequence: TGTGCCAGCAGCGCCGGGCGGGGAGGAAACACCATATATTTT. This chain uses TRBV3-1 (or the pseudogene TRBV3-2) with TRBJ1-3; D unresolved. The CDR3 totals 14 residues. The V end was cut by 5 bases, the J end by 4 bases, with 12 bases between. The germline V gene has CDR1 LGHDT and CDR2 YNNKEL (reference sequence).

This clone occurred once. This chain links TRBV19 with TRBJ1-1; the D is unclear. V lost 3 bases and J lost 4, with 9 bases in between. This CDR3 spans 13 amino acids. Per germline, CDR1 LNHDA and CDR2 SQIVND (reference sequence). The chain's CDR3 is CASSMRVSTEAFF. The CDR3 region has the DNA TGTGCCAGTAGTATGAGGGTTTCCACTGAAGCTTTCTTT.

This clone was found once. The DNA for the CDR3 is TGCGCCAGCAGCCCAGCGGGGGGCGCAGATACGCAGTATTTT. This sequence encodes CASSPAGGADTQYF. This sequence joins TRBV5-1 and TRBJ2-3; TRBD2 aligns across 9 bases. Germline V gene sequence: CDR1 SGHRS, CDR2 YFSETQ. The CDR3 sequence is 14 residues long. The V and J ends lost 4 bases and 4 bases, in that order; junction bases with no gene match: 4.

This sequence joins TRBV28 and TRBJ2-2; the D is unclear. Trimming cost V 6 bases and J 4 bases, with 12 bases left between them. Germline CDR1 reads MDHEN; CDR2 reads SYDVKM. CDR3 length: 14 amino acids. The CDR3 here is CASSLTMSTGELFF. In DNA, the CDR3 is TGTGCCAGCAGCCTTACGATGAGCACCGGGGAGCTGTTTTTT.

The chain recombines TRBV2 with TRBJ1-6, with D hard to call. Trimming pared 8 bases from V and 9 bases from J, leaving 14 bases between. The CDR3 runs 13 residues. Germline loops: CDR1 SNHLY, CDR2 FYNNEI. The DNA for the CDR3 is TGTGCCAGCGGGGAGGGTGTAGGTTCACCCCTCCACTTT. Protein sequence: CASGEGVGSPLHF. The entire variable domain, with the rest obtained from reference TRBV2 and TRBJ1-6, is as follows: EPEVTQTPSHQVTQMGQEVILRCVPISNHLYFYWYRQILGQKVEFLVSFYNNEISEKSEIFDDQFSVERPDGSNFTLKIRSTKLEDSAMYFCASGEGVGSPLHFGNGTRLTVT.

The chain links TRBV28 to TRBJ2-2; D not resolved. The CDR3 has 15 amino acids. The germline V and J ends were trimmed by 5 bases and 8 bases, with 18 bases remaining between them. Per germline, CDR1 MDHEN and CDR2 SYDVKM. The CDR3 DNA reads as TGTGCCAGCAGTCACTACCGGCGGATGGTGGGGGAGCTGTTTTTT. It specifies CASSHYRRMVGELFF.

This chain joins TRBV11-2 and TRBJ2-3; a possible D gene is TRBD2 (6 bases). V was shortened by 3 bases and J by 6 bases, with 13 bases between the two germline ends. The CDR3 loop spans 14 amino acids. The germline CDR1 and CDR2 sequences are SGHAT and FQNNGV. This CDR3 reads CASSFGTPADTQYF. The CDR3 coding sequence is TGTGCCAGCAGCTTCGGGACTCCCGCGGATACGCAGTATTTT.

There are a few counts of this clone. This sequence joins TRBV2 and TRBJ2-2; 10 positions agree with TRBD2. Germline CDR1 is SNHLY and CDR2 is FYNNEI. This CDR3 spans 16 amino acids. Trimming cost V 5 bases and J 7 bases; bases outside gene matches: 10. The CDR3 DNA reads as TGTGCCAGCAGTCGCCTCAGCGGGGGGGCAGGCGGGGAGCTGTTTTTT. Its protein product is CASSRLSGGAGGELFF. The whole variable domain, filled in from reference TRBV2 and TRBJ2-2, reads EPEVTQTPSHQVTQMGQEVILRCVPISNHLYFYWYRQILGQKVEFLVSFYNNEISEKSEIFDDQFSVERPDGSNFTLKIRSTKLEDSAMYFCASSRLSGGAGGELFFGEGSRLTVL.

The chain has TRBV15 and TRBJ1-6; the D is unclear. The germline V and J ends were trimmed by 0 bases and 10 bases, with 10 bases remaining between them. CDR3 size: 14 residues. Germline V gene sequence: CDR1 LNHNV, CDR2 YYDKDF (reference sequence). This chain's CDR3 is CATSRDSAGSPLHF. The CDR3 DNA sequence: TGTGCCACCAGCAGAGACAGTGCGGGGTCACCCCTCCACTTT.

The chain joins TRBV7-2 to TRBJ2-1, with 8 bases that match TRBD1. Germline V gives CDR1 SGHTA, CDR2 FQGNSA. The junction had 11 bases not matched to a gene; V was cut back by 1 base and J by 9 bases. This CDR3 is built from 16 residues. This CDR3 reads CASSLDGTGSLREQFF. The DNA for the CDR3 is TGTGCCAGCAGCTTAGATGGGACAGGCTCCCTTCGTGAGCAGTTCTTC.

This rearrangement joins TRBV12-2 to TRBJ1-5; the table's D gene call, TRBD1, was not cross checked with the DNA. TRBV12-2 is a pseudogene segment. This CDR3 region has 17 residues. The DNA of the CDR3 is TGTGCAAGTCGCTTAGCGCACACCAGGGGTAGCAATCAGCCCCAGCATTTT. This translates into CASRLAHTRGSNQPQHF.